Shown below are 6 T cell receptor beta chains from a single sample sequenced in a study of cytomegalovirus exposure and HLA in healthy donors. The primer mix had 60 Vbeta and 13 Jbeta primers. TCRdb keeps only in-frame clones here, not all; method: immunoSEQ multiplex PCR. The table records about 100,000 clones, 65% to 90% of them present only once. The sample taken for sequencing was PBMCs. These receptors all stem from a woman in her late teens or twenties in good health and CMV-seronegative.

The CDR3 sequence is CASSIPPGTDTFLSNQPQHF. For the CDR3, the DNA is TGTGCCAGTAGTATACCTCCCGGGACTGACACGTTTCTTAGCAATCAGCCCCAGCATTTT. V usage is TRBV19 and J usage is TRBJ1-5; maybe TRBD1 (5 bases). The V end was cut by 2 bases, the J end by 0 bases, with 23 bases between. The CDR3 length is 20 residues. The germline V gene has CDR1 LNHDA and CDR2 SQIVND (reference sequence).

This clone has just one count. The chain combines TRBV7-9 with TRBJ2-7; 11 bases line up with TRBD2. Germline V gene data show CDR1 as SEHNR and CDR2 as FQNEAQ (reference sequence). The CDR3 spans 14 residues. J gave up 5 bases and V 5 bases, and 5 bases lay outside the gene matches. The CDR3 sequence is CASSLSGGANEQYF. The CDR3 bases are TGTGCCAGCAGCCTTAGCGGGGGGGCGAACGAGCAGTACTTC.

The V call is TRBV7-3, the J call TRBJ2-5, with TRBD2 matching 7 bases. Germline-derived CDR1 and CDR2 are SGHTA and FQGTGA. The J segment lost 1 base and the V segment lost 5 bases, leaving 7 bases of the junction unmatched. This CDR3 is built from 15 residues. The CDR3 region is CASSPNGLVQETQYF. In nucleotides, the CDR3 is TGTGCCAGCAGCCCCAACGGACTAGTCCAAGAGACCCAGTACTTC. The whole variable domain, filled in from reference TRBV7-3 and TRBJ2-5, reads GAGVSQTPSNKVTEKGKYVELRCDPISGHTALYWYRQSLGQGPEFLIYFQGTGAADDSGLPNDRFFAVRPEGSVSTLKIQRTERGDSAVYLCASSPNGLVQETQYFGPGTRLLVL.

The chain combines TRBV7-3 with TRBJ1-6, with 8 bases matching TRBD1. This CDR3 contains 14 residues. Germline-derived CDR1 and CDR2 are SGHTA and FQGTGA. The trim removed 5 bases at V and 5 bases at J, leaving 2 bases unmatched. The CDR3, as DNA: TGTGCCAGCAGCCGGACAGGGAATAATTCACCCCTCCACTTT. This sequence encodes CASSRTGNNSPLHF.

This sequence joins TRBV7-2 and TRBJ2-2; 11 bases match TRBD2. The CDR3 is 16 residues long. V shed 1 base and J 7 bases; nucleotides not matched to a gene: 5. Germline-derived CDR1 and CDR2 are SGHTA and FQGNSA. DNA of the CDR3: TGTGCCAGCAGCTTAGGACTAGCGGGACGGCTCGGGGAGCTGTTTTTT. This gives the protein CASSLGLAGRLGELFF. The entire variable domain, with the rest obtained from reference TRBV7-2 and TRBJ2-2, is as follows: GAGVSQSPSNKVTEKGKDVELRCDPISGHTALYWYRQSLGQGLEFLIYFQGNSAPDKSGLPSDRFSAERTGGSVSTLTIQRTQQEDSAVYLCASSLGLAGRLGELFFGEGSRLTVL.

This clone was detected only a few times. This chain links TRBV5-6 with TRBJ2-7; D is unclear. The ends were cut back, 1 base at V and 3 bases at J, with 11 bases in the middle. The CDR3 spans 14 residues. Germline CDR1 SGHDT, CDR2 YYEEEE. The chain's CDR3 is CASSLLGSLYEQYF. Here the CDR3 DNA reads TGTGCCAGCAGCTTGCTGGGCTCCCTCTACGAGCAGTACTTC.